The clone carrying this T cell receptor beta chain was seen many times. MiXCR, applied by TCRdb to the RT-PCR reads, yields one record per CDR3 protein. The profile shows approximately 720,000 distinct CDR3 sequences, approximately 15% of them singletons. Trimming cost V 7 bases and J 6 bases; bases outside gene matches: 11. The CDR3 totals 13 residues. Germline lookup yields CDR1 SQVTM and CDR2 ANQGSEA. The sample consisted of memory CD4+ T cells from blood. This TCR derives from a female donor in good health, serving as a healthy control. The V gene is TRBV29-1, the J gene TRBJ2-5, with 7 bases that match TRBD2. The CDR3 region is CSARDGGGQTQYF. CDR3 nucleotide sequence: TGCAGCGCCCGGGATGGCGGGGGTCAGACCCAGTACTTC.